Listed here is a single T cell receptor beta chain. This clonotype was detected ten times or more. Its target antigen remains unknown. No base-level quality is on record; no much larger clone is a single base apart. These data are taken from a study of T cells in Graves' hyperthyroidism and ophthalmopathy (dated by TCRdb to about 2019). In terms of the full investigation: Peripheral blood was sampled at the time of initial diagnosis, prior to any treatment. To identify distinguishing TCR V-J signatures, a discovery cohort of 95 to 100 patients was used, comprising 40 to 45 with Graves' ophthalmopathy and roughly 60 with stable Graves' hyperthyroidism. Prospective prediction of ophthalmopathy was tested in an independent validation cohort consisting of 18 to 20 hyperthyroidism patients and 15 to 17 patients who later progressed to ophthalmopathy. For training and testing, the 80 to 100 patients in the discovery cohort were randomly divided in a 7:3 ratio. Thyroid tissue and blood T-cell repertoires from roughly 6 Graves' hyperthyroidism patients were also compared in the study. Following sampling, methimazole starting at 30 mg daily was given to hyperthyroidism patients, and high-dose intravenous methylprednisolone was given to ophthalmopathy patients. The paper reports TCR Vbeta CDR3 sequencing of over 120 peripheral blood samples: fewer than 50 ophthalmopathy, 70 to 85 hyperthyroidism and approximately 17 progressor patients. Study-wide conclusions, independent of this receptor: A model built on a 13 V-J signature distinguished ophthalmopathy from stable hyperthyroidism, reaching roughly 88% sensitivity and approximately 83% specificity in cross-validation and 80%/75% in testing. In validation, the model predicted progression to ophthalmopathy with over 60% sensitivity and approximately 74% specificity, a median of 6.5 months before onset. Sample size was not statistically predetermined, and investigators were not blinded to group allocation. Most expanded thyroid clonotypes (frequency above 0.001) were also detected in blood, suggesting blood repertoires may reflect thyroid immune responses.

V sheds 2 bases and J sheds 4 bases, leaving 11 bases between their ends. Taken from cysteine to phenylalanine, the CDR3 has 14 residues. Of the read, only the CDR3 DNA is kept; its 42 bases are in frame from base 1. The germline V gene yields MNHEY for CDR1 and SVGAGI for CDR2. The TCR beta CDR3 regions were amplified from the RNA transcripts. The first round of RT-PCR for the TCR CDR3 was performed with the HTBI primer set and the Qiagen OneStep RT-PCR kit. Libraries were constructed in a second round of multiplex PCR, after which size selection and purification were carried out. The libraries were sequenced on an Illumina HiSeq2000 using paired-end 100 bp reads. On the study's bioinformatics: SOAPnuke was used to process the raw data, with reads discarded if the reads contained adapters or uncalled bases, had a mean Phred below 15, or lacked an exact constant-primer or identifier match. High-quality paired reads were merged with COPE v1.2.5, and unique nucleotide sequences were defined as clonotypes. MiTCR v1.1 was used to align clonotypes to the IMGT TRBV, TRBD and TRBJ reference segments. Analysis was restricted to V-J combinations with a frequency above 0.0001, which covered roughly 99% of repertoires. The TCS score was defined as F50 (clonal expansion) divided by E x V (chaos), with BLOSUM62-based TCRdist calculated between CDR3 peptides within each V-J. Welch's t-statistics and random forest reduced approximately 520 V-J features to 10 to 15, which were used in a naive Bayes classifier (R e1071). Using fastp trimming at Q25 and MiXCR clonotype assembly, TCRdb reanalyzed the public sequencing data and kept in-frame beta chains. Each entry is one CDR3 protein sequence, shown with its most common DNA and genes. These V and J calls originate from TCRdb's pipeline instead of the authors' own analysis. This sample has more than 150,000 distinct CDR3 sequences in its table, and about 17% of those were observed once. Under 35% of the sample is in the top ten clones.

A patient counted as having stable Graves' hyperthyroidism if no progression to ophthalmopathy occurred over 18 months of follow-up. The hyperthyroidism patients were between 18 and 65 years old and newly diagnosed, with a disease duration of less than 2 months. Patients with uncontrolled infections, other autoimmune diseases, pregnancy or lactation were excluded. Diagnoses were established on the basis of clinical symptoms, serum thyroxine and TRAb, thyroid ultrasound, and orbital computed tomography. PBMCs were separated from over 9 ml of fresh peripheral blood using Ficoll-Paque density gradient centrifugation. Total RNA was extracted using Trizol reagent, and RNA quality was assessed on an Agilent 2100 Bioanalyzer.

The chain joins TRBV6-5 to TRBJ1-1; the best D guess is TRBD1, with 6 bases matching. The sample comprised blood. This receptor was taken from a woman in her fifties or sixties with Graves' hyperthyroidism. CDR3 region: CASSYDRTSTEAFF. The DNA sequence follows: TGTGCCAGCAGTTACGACAGGACCAGCACTGAAGCTTTCTTT.